These 15 T cell receptor beta chains share one sample of origin, sequenced in a study of cytomegalovirus exposure and HLA in healthy donors (dated by TCRdb to between 2016 and 2019). To prepare the library, the immunoSEQ multiplex PCR assay was applied. The multiplex PCR relied on a mix of 60 forward primers for TCR Vbeta segments and 13 reverse primers for TCR Jbeta segments. TCRdb took this table from immuneACCESS and kept in-frame rearrangements with V and J called. Such tables lack part of the clones; where checked against another copy, unresolved V genes explain under half of the gap, and the rest is unexplained. The sample includes 85,000 to 110,000 clones, with around 77% observed a single time. The ten largest clones capture 3.5% to 4.5% of the sample. Sequences were obtained from PBMCs. Source of these receptors: a man between 45 and 60 years old in good health and CMV-seropositive.

The gene calls are TRBV7-9 and TRBJ1-2; 11 bases map to TRBD1. V was clipped by 4 bases and J by 6 bases; unmatched bases: 4. CDR3 size: 14 residues. Germline V gives CDR1 SEHNR, CDR2 FQNEAQ (reference sequence). The CDR3 DNA follows: TGTGCCAGCAGCTCGTCGGGACAGGGGGATGGCTACACCTTC. It translates to CASSSSGQGDGYTF.

V gene TRBV30 combines with J gene TRBJ1-5; D gene unclear. From germline, CDR1 is GTSNPN and CDR2 SVGIG (reference sequence). The ends were cut back, 0 bases at V and 4 bases at J, with 10 bases in the middle. This CDR3 comprises 14 residues. CDR3: CAWSVPGGNQPQHF. CDR3 bases: TGTGCCTGGAGTGTACCGGGTGGGAATCAGCCCCAGCATTTT.

The chain links TRBV4-2 to TRBJ1-6; maybe TRBD1 (5 bases). This CDR3 is built from 17 residues. Germline lookup yields CDR1 LGHNA and CDR2 YNFKEQ. The ends were cut back, 0 bases at V and 10 bases at J, with 19 bases in the middle. In DNA, the CDR3 is TGTGCCAGCAGCCAAGAGGGGGATCCGGTGCGGGGGTCACCCCTCCACTTT. Residues: CASSQEGDPVRGSPLHF.

The chain links TRBV20-1 to TRBJ2-1; the D gene is possibly TRBD2 (5 bases). With 6 bases removed from V and 8 bases from J, the gap between germline ends came to 11 bases. Germline values: CDR1 DFQATT, CDR2 SNEGSKA (reference sequence). This CDR3 is 11 amino acids long. In DNA form, the CDR3 reads TGCAGTGCCACTACGGGATATGAGCAGTTCTTC. Its protein is CSATTGYEQFF.

The chain is built from TRBV5-8 and TRBJ2-4; TRBD2 aligns across 10 bases. The V segment lost 0 bases and the J segment 6 bases; nucleotides outside the gene matches: 15. Germline CDR1 reads SGHTS; CDR2 reads YDEGEE. This CDR3 is 19 amino acids long. CDR3 residues: CASSLGVLAGAVGVNIQYF. The CDR3 DNA reads TGTGCCAGCAGCTTGGGGGTCCTAGCGGGAGCAGTGGGGGTAAACATTCAGTACTTC.

CDR3 sequence reads: CASSGQTGSVYGYTF. CDR3 sequence (DNA): TGTGCCAGCTCAGGTCAAACAGGGTCAGTCTATGGCTACACCTTC. The chain recombines TRBV18 with TRBJ1-2, with D possibly TRBD1 on 6 matching bases. The germline V and J ends were trimmed by 5 bases and 4 bases, with 17 bases remaining between them. Germline assignment: CDR1 KGHSH and CDR2 LQKENI. CDR3 size: 15 residues. The full variable domain, with the rest looked up from reference TRBV18 and TRBJ1-2, is NAGVMQNPRHLVRRRGQEARLRCSPMKGHSHVYWYRQLPEEGLKFMVYLQKENIIDESGMPKERFSAEFPKEGPSILRIQQVVRGDSAAYFCASSGQTGSVYGYTFGSGTRLTVV.

The chain uses TRBV7-2 and TRBJ2-1; TRBD1 matches at 7 bases. The CDR3 has 15 amino acids. V lost 5 bases and J lost 2; bases outside the gene matches: 6. CDR1 SGHTA and CDR2 FQGNSA come from the germline V gene. The CDR3 bases are TGTGCCAGCAGCCAAGACAGGGTCACCTACAATGAGCAGTTCTTC. This translates into CASSQDRVTYNEQFF. Full variable domain (outside the CDR3, taken from reference TRBV7-2 and TRBJ2-1): GAGVSQSPSNKVTEKGKDVELRCDPISGHTALYWYRQSLGQGLEFLIYFQGNSAPDKSGLPSDRFSAERTGGSVSTLTIQRTQQEDSAVYLCASSQDRVTYNEQFFGPGTRLTVL.

The V call is TRBV6-5, the J call TRBJ2-7, with 8 bases fitting TRBD2. Germline trimming cut 5 bases from V and 6 bases from J; bases unmatched to any gene: 6. Germline CDR1 reads MNHEY; CDR2 reads SVGAGI. The CDR3 sequence is 13 residues long. CDR3 in amino acids: CASSEAGVAEQYF. In DNA, the CDR3 is TGTGCCAGCAGTGAAGCGGGGGTTGCCGAGCAGTACTTC.

In nucleotides, the CDR3 is TGCAGCGTCTCTCCCCGGGAGTCCGGGGAGCTGTTTTTT. It is translated as CSVSPRESGELFF. The chain employs TRBV29-1 and TRBJ2-2, with a tentative D call TRBD2 (6 bases). There are 13 residues in the CDR3. Germline V CDR1 and CDR2: SQVTM, ANQGSEA. V lost 6 bases to trimming and J lost 6 bases, with 14 bases between them.

The gene calls are TRBV19 and TRBJ2-2; the match to TRBD1 covers 8 bases. The CDR3 has 17 amino acids. The V segment lost 4 bases and the J segment 0 bases; nucleotides outside the gene matches: 7. CDR1 LNHDA and CDR2 SQIVND come from the germline V gene (reference sequence). The CDR3 loop reads CASSTRTGRANTGELFF. The CDR3 DNA reads TGTGCCAGTAGTACCCGGACAGGGCGGGCGAACACCGGGGAGCTGTTTTTT.

This clone occurred a few times. The gene calls are TRBV6-5 and TRBJ2-7, with 7 positions matching TRBD1. Trimming at V came to 5 bases and at J to 4 bases, leaving 5 bases not matched to a gene. The CDR3 runs to 13 residues. The germline gives CDR1 MNHEY, CDR2 SVGAGI. The CDR3 DNA sequence: TGTGCCAGCAGTAACTTACAGGGGTACGAGCAGTACTTC. This translates into CASSNLQGYEQYF.

The chain links TRBV10-3 to TRBJ2-1; D possibly corresponds to TRBD2 (5 bases). CDR3 size: 14 residues. V gave up 0 bases and J gave up 6 bases, with 9 bases separating them. CDR1 and CDR2 from the germline V gene are ENHRY and SYGVKD. CDR3 region: CAISESNSANEQFF. DNA for the CDR3: TGTGCCATCAGTGAGTCGAATAGCGCCAATGAGCAGTTCTTC.

About this clone: A junction boundary mismatches the germline segment, possibly from a read error. Other DNA sequences in the sample encode the same CDR3. V is TRBV5-4 and J is TRBJ2-5; tentatively, D is TRBD1 (5 bases). Germline lookup yields CDR1 SGHNT and CDR2 YYREEE (reference sequence). CDR3 length: 13 amino acids. CDR3 residues: CASSFTGQETQYF. CDR3 sequence (DNA): TGTGCCAGTAGCTTTACAGGTCAAGAGACCCAGTACTTC.

V and J are TRBV30 and TRBJ2-7; the D is unclear. Germline V gene lookup returns CDR1 GTSNPN and CDR2 SVGIG (reference sequence). There are 12 residues in the CDR3. V lost 4 bases and J 2 bases, leaving 9 bases between the germline ends. CDR3 bases: TGTGCCTGGACAGGCATTACCTACGAGCAGTACTTC. Translating gives CAWTGITYEQYF.

The chain couples TRBV9 to TRBJ2-2; 12 bases are a match to TRBD2. The CDR3 sequence is 18 residues long. Germline CDR1 SGDLS, CDR2 YYNGEE. Losses at the gene ends were 2 bases for V and 0 bases for J; bases not matched to a gene: 5. The DNA of the CDR3 is TGTGCCAGCAGCGTGTCGACTAGCGGGAGAACGAACACCGGGGAGCTGTTTTTT. It encodes CASSVSTSGRTNTGELFF. The whole variable domain, remainder taken from reference TRBV9 and TRBJ2-2, is DSGVTQTPKHLITATGQRVTLRCSPRSGDLSVYWYQQSLDQGLQFLIQYYNGEERAKGNILERFSAQQFPDLHSELNLSSLELGDSALYFCASSVSTSGRTNTGELFFGEGSRLTVL.